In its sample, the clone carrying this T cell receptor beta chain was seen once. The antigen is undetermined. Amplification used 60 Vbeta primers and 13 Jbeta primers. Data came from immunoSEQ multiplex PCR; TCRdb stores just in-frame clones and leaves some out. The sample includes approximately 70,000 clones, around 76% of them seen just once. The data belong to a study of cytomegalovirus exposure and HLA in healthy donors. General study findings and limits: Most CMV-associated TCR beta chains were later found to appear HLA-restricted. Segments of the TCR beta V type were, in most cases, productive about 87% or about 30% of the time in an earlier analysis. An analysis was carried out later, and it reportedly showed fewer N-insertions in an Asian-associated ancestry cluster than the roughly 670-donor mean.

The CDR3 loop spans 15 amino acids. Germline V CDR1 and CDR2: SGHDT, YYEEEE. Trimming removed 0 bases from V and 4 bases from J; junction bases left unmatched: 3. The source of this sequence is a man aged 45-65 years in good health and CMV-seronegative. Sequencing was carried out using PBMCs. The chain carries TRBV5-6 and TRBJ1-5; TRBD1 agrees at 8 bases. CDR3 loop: CASSLGTGGNQPQHF. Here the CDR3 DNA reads TGTGCCAGCAGCTTGGGTACAGGGGGAAATCAGCCCCAGCATTTT.